These T cell receptor beta chains were read from a single sample in a study of vaccination and CD4 T cells after COVID-19. One entry per CDR3 protein, called by TCRdb with MiXCR from the PCR reads. The repertoire includes 14,000 or so distinct CDR3 sequences, around 55% of them detected once, and around 8.4% sits in the top ten. No antigen is known for these receptors. The sample here was CD4+ T cells from blood, cultured in vitro, taken before SARS-CoV-2 vaccination. The receptor source for this set is a human donor who had recovered from COVID-19. The CDR3 runs from the conserved cysteine through the conserved F or W. Size is stated for part of the rows, as once, few or many counts, or as a class when the clone is expanded.

CDR3 protein	clone size	J gene	V gene
CASSRYTGNGYTF	-	TRBJ1-2	TRBV14
CASSYGRNYGYTF	few	TRBJ1-2	TRBV6-2/TRBV6-3
CSAALKETQYF	once	TRBJ2-5	TRBV20-1
CASSARGGTEAFF	-	TRBJ1-1	TRBV25-1
CASSRGEQPQHF	few	TRBJ1-5	TRBV6-2/TRBV6-3
CASRDSGTSGAGELFF	few	TRBJ2-2	TRBV19
CSANTGQGFSGIPDTQYF	-	TRBJ2-3	TRBV20-1
CASTNRAASIYGYTF	few	TRBJ1-2	TRBV19
CSAGWLGTGELFF	-	TRBJ2-2	TRBV20-1
CASGWDQETQYF	once	TRBJ2-5	TRBV6-2/TRBV6-3
CASSYSGWLPTRGEQYF	-	TRBJ2-7	TRBV6-5
CASSIGTSPNYGYTF	-	TRBJ1-2	TRBV11-3
CASGRVSAAFF	-	TRBJ1-1	TRBV6-2/TRBV6-3
CASSQVPGSQPQHF	few	TRBJ1-5	TRBV4-3
CSVGTGISGNTIYF	-	TRBJ1-3	TRBV29-1
CAISDGFRGPNLNYEQYF	-	TRBJ2-7	TRBV10-3
CASSLGTGHGYTF	-	TRBJ1-2	TRBV7-8
CASSYSPGRGPLHF	few	TRBJ1-6	TRBV6-5
CSAILAGGSYEQYF	few	TRBJ2-7	TRBV20-1
CASSYGQAVEQYF	-	TRBJ2-7	TRBV6-5
CASHRGSETGELFF	-	TRBJ2-2	TRBV12-3/TRBV12-4
CSANYFVTETSGYTF	few	TRBJ1-2	TRBV20-1
CASSNGQGNQPQHF	-	TRBJ1-5	TRBV5-1
CASSLSQNTEAFF	-	TRBJ1-1	TRBV7-2
CATRGTSGSLDTQYF	few	TRBJ2-3	TRBV7-9
CASRSQGRGGNQPQHF	-	TRBJ1-5	TRBV6-2/TRBV6-3
CASRTSGGRNTEAFF	-	TRBJ1-1	TRBV6-1
CASSPGTGQGSGRTEAFF	-	TRBJ1-1	TRBV18
CASSISGSNQPQHF	few	TRBJ1-5	TRBV19
CASSYQGQGDTEAFF	few	TRBJ1-1	TRBV6-2/TRBV6-3
CASSMLAGQETQYF	-	TRBJ2-5	TRBV19
CASSLGHSSGYTF	-	TRBJ1-2	TRBV11-1
CATETEVNTEAFF	-	TRBJ1-1	TRBV10-3
CSARDFGDRANYGYTF	-	TRBJ1-2	TRBV20-1
CSDDPYSGYTF	-	TRBJ1-2	TRBV29-1
CASSPPGQGAGEQFF	-	TRBJ2-1	TRBV11-1
CASRRDREAFF	-	TRBJ1-1	TRBV12-3/TRBV12-4
CASSLFGQGGTAGYTF	-	TRBJ1-2	TRBV5-1
CSARTSGSTDTQYF	few	TRBJ2-3	TRBV20-1
CASSVLGAGQETQYF	-	TRBJ2-5	TRBV11-2
CASSTLRRGTNQPQHF	-	TRBJ1-5	TRBV19
CASSVLTSGSTGELFF	once	TRBJ2-2	TRBV7-4
CASSLRAVPETQYF	few	TRBJ2-5	TRBV5-6
CASSLLGRDTEAFF	few	TRBJ1-1	TRBV7-9
CAISADFSTDTQYF	-	TRBJ2-3	TRBV10-3
CSARRLATYEQYF	-	TRBJ2-7	TRBV20-1
CASTPEPGTAYGYTF	-	TRBJ1-2	TRBV6-1
CASSYRHQRGYGYTF	-	TRBJ1-2	TRBV6-2/TRBV6-3
CASRLDLPGYTF	once	TRBJ1-2	TRBV2
CASSAQGSNQPQHF	-	TRBJ1-5	TRBV6-2/TRBV6-3
CASSHLAVLNTEAFF	-	TRBJ1-1	TRBV5-6
CASSIAGFSSEAFF	-	TRBJ1-1	TRBV19
CATGAGTGVAQYF	-	TRBJ2-3	TRBV19
CASSKRGGANNSPLHF	-	TRBJ1-6	TRBV21-1
CASSLERLGNTEAFF	few	TRBJ1-1	TRBV7-9
CASRRQGNTEAFF	-	TRBJ1-1	TRBV27
CASSPTSVGEAFF	-	TRBJ1-1	TRBV18
CSARVRGNTEAFF	-	TRBJ1-1	TRBV20-1
CASSSHRVTEAFF	-	TRBJ1-1	TRBV12-3/TRBV12-4